This T cell receptor beta chain was profiled in a study of blood T cell repertoires in COVID-19. In the study overall: PBMCs, B-cell-depleted T cells, or T cells were the source of the cDNA or gDNA that made up the material.

Under the authors' procedure: Nucleated cell number was recorded as an estimate derived from reference gene primer amplification. Clones were read by immunoSEQ multiplex PCR, and TCRdb kept only the in-frame ones, dropping some. The V and J calls and the clone size are those of that table, but D and trimming were determined from the DNA. The table has some 110,000 clones, around 90% seen once. The CDR3 is made up of 16 amino acids. The germline V gene encodes CDR1 DFQATT and CDR2 SNEGSKA (reference sequence). Trimming removed 3 bases at V and 0 bases at J, with 15 bases between. The clonotype was recovered from a human donor in a cohort sampled during active COVID-19. The rearrangement uses TRBV20-1 and TRBJ1-5; D might be TRBD1 (5 bases). The sample consisted of peripheral blood. This CDR3 is CSASPFRERSNQPQHF. CDR3 DNA sequence: TGCAGTGCTAGTCCGTTCAGGGAACGTAGCAATCAGCCCCAGCATTTT.